These 9 T cell receptor beta chains came from one sample sequenced in a study of CXCR3-negative and CXCR3-positive naive CD8 T cells. 5' RACE with UMI labels generated the TRB cDNA libraries. From the 5' RACE reads, TCRdb lists one entry per CDR3 protein and no DNA. The sample holds 40,000 to 45,000 distinct CDR3 sequences. Input material: naive CXCR3- CD8+ T cells from blood. Stated subset: CD45RO-CCR7+CD27+CD95- naive CD8+ T cells lacking CXCR3 (TNR3-). The source of these receptors is a human donor in good health. Some clones in this sample may be carry-over from other donors' samples.

The chain joins TRBV5-4 to TRBJ2-1. The germline CDR1 and CDR2 sequences are SGHNT and YYREEE (reference sequence). The CDR3 is 12 amino acids. CDR3: CASSLWRNEQFF.

The chain has TRBV27 and TRBJ2-1; TCRdb indicates TRBD2, and absent DNA this call remains unverified. CDR1 is MNHEY, CDR2 SMNVEV, per germline (reference sequence). The CDR3 sequence is 14 residues long. This CDR3 is CASSLFRAVNEQFF.

CDR3 loop: CSSSLGNSEAFF. V and J are TRBV29-1 and TRBJ1-1. Germline CDR1 reads SQVTM; CDR2 reads ANQGSEA. This CDR3 is built from 12 residues.

The chain joins TRBV4-3 to TRBJ1-2. The CDR3 length is 15 residues. Germline V gene lookup returns CDR1 LGHNA and CDR2 YSLEER. CDR3 amino acids: CASSQEREGFYGYTF.

The gene calls are TRBV28 and TRBJ2-1; the D call from TCRdb, TRBD2, cannot be confirmed without DNA. The CDR3 covers 17 residues. CDR1 MDHEN and CDR2 SYDVKM come from the germline V gene. The CDR3 sequence is CASSLHSGRARGNEQFF.

The CDR3 loop is CASSLLSTEEYF. The genes are TRBV5-6 and TRBJ2-4. This CDR3 comprises 12 residues. Germline loops: CDR1 SGHDT, CDR2 YYEEEE. The full variable domain, completed using reference TRBV5-6 and TRBJ2-4, is DAGVTQSPTHLIKTRGQQVTLRCSPKSGHDTVSWYQQALGQGPQFIFQYYEEEERQRGNFPDRFSGHQFPNYSSELNVNALLLGDSALYLCASSLLSTEEYFGAGTRLSVL.

The gene calls are TRBV12-5 and TRBJ2-3; TCRdb outputs TRBD2, but without DNA this stays unchecked. CDR1 LGHNT and CDR2 FRNRAP come from the germline V gene. The CDR3 is 13 residues long. The chain's CDR3 is CASVSGRTDTQYF.

The chain employs TRBV12-3 or TRBV12-4 and TRBJ2-7. The CDR3 has 14 amino acids. CDR3 loop: CASSLRNGAYEQYF.

This chain uses TRBV6-5 with TRBJ1-2; the TCRdb D gene call, TRBD1, has no DNA to confirm it. The CDR3 runs 15 residues. CDR1 MNHEY and CDR2 SVGAGI come from the germline V gene. CDR3 in amino acids: CASSTKTGGANGYTF.